Below, 6 T cell receptor beta chains from the same sample are listed, as sequenced in a study of early T cells in non-severe SARS-CoV-2 infection. TCRdb reprocessed the 5' RACE reads via MiXCR and lists one record per CDR3 protein. Here the sample spans around 19,000 distinct CDR3 sequences, approximately 4.3% being singletons. The specimen sequenced was whole blood. These receptors originate from an adult who was a healthcare worker with PCR-confirmed SARS-CoV-2 infection or an uninfected control (not recorded which).

This clonotype was observed many times. J is TRBJ2-3 and V is TRBV5-6, with a tentative D call TRBD2 (5 bases). The CDR3 consists of 15 residues. Trimming took off 1 base at V and 2 bases at J, with 11 bases between the two ends. Germline CDR1 and CDR2: SGHDT and YYEEEE. The CDR3 region is CASSLYSGITDTQYF. CDR3 DNA: TGTGCCAGCAGCTTGTACAGCGGTATCACAGATACGCAGTATTTT. The full variable domain, completed using reference TRBV5-6 and TRBJ2-3, is DAGVTQSPTHLIKTRGQQVTLRCSPKSGHDTVSWYQQALGQGPQFIFQYYEEEERQRGNFPDRFSGHQFPNYSSELNVNALLLGDSALYLCASSLYSGITDTQYFGPGTRLTVL.

The chain uses TRBV6-6 and TRBJ2-2; a possible D gene is TRBD2 (5 bases). Germline assignment: CDR1 MNHNY and CDR2 SVGAGI (reference sequence). Trimming removed 6 bases from V and 4 bases from J, with 9 bases in between. The CDR3 has 13 residues. The CDR3 here is CASSPLATGELFF. CDR3 nucleotide sequence: TGTGCCAGCAGCCCGCTAGCCACCGGGGAGCTGTTTTTT.

The table lists this clonotype with many counts. This chain joins TRBV5-1 and TRBJ2-6, with 10 bases that match TRBD1. There are 18 residues in the CDR3. V dropped 4 bases and J dropped 0; count of bases not matched to a gene: 7. Germline-derived CDR1 and CDR2 are SGHRS and YFSETQ. The CDR3 region has the DNA TGCGCCAGCAGCCCGACAGGGGGCCCAAGCTCTGGGGCCAACGTCCTGACTTTC. Translating gives CASSPTGGPSSGANVLTF.

This clonotype counts as medium-sized. V is TRBV10-3 and J is TRBJ1-5; no clear D. Germline lookup yields CDR1 ENHRY and CDR2 SYGVKD. V was pared by 4 bases and J by 1 base, with 11 bases between. The CDR3 totals 15 residues. The CDR3 region is CAISADRRSNQPQHF. In DNA, the CDR3 is TGTGCCATCAGTGCTGACCGGCGGAGCAATCAGCCCCAGCATTTT.

This clonotype has at least ten counts. The chain links TRBV27 to TRBJ2-5; 9 nucleotides match TRBD2. The CDR3 runs 14 residues. Unmatched junction bases numbered 7, after V lost 8 bases and J lost 3 bases. Germline CDR1 MNHEY, CDR2 SMNVEV (reference sequence). The CDR3 sequence: CASPVAGEEETQYF. The CDR3 nucleotides read TGTGCCAGCCCTGTAGCGGGAGAGGAAGAGACCCAGTACTTC.

This clonotype was counted many times. This sequence joins TRBV7-9 and TRBJ2-5; 9 bases agree with TRBD2. The J segment lost 0 bases and the V segment lost 5 bases, leaving 4 bases of the junction unmatched. From germline, CDR1 is SEHNR and CDR2 FQNEAQ (reference sequence). This CDR3 has 15 amino acids. The chain's CDR3 is CASSVSGGYQETQYF. Written as DNA, the CDR3 is TGTGCCAGCAGCGTGAGCGGGGGGTACCAAGAGACCCAGTACTTC. Complete variable domain (other parts from reference TRBV7-9 and TRBJ2-5): DTGVSQNPRHKITKRGQNVTFRCDPISEHNRLYWYRQTLGQGPEFLTYFQNEAQLEKSRLLSDRFSAERPKGSFSTLEIQRTEQGDSAMYLCASSVSGGYQETQYFGPGTRLLVL.